This T cell receptor beta chain was captured in a study of beta chain features in type 1 diabetes. Regarding the study as a whole: Moderate but significant shortening of TCRB CDR3s was recorded in all four CD4+ subsets from Type 1 diabetes patients. VDJ junctions from patients with type 1 diabetes contained fewer insertions and more deletions.

The study reverse transcribed the entire isolated RNA, so it sequenced expressed TCRB transcripts. The assay was immunoSEQ multiplex PCR, and TCRdb's table has in-frame clones only and misses some. The repertoire has 200,000 to 250,000 clones, approximately 13% of them found once; the top ten carry approximately 0.021%. About this clone: Its antigen is unidentified.

The clonotype comes from a man between 25 and 39 years old with type 1 diabetes. Material: naive CD4+ T cells from blood.

Here the CDR3 reads CASSLGTGGVYGYTF. The CDR3 DNA reads as TGTGCCAGCAGCTTAGGGACAGGCGGAGTCTATGGCTACACCTTC. The genes are TRBV11-2 and TRBJ1-2; 7 positions agree with TRBD1. The germline CDR1 and CDR2 sequences are SGHAT and FQNNGV. The CDR3 has 15 amino acids. V lost 1 base to trimming and J lost 4 bases; unmatched junction nucleotides: 6.